This T cell receptor beta chain was documented in a study of OX40 agonist ivuxolimab in advanced cancers. Background on the study: Dose-escalation patients were diagnosed with hepatocellular carcinoma, melanoma, renal cell cancer or head and neck cancer. Prior therapy, whether anti-PD-1, anti-PD-L1 or anti-CTLA-4, was allowed, and 35% to 40% had some.

The CDR3 runs 15 residues. Per germline, CDR1 LNHDA and CDR2 SQIVND (reference sequence). Deletions cut 6 bases from V and 3 bases from J, with 16 bases between. Profiling relied on immunoSEQ multiplex PCR, and the TCRdb table lists in-frame clones only, not all of them. Counted here are 37,000 or so clones, 78% occurring once; the ten biggest clones make up roughly 21%. The source of this sequence is an adult with an advanced solid tumor such as melanoma, head and neck, liver or kidney cancer. The sequenced sample was CD4+ or CD8+ T cells sorted from blood, obtained in a trial of the OX40 agonist ivuxolimab. The rearrangement uses TRBV19 and TRBJ2-3; no definite D call. The CDR3, as DNA: TGTGCCAGTAGGCCCGGACGGTTCTCTACAGATACGCAGTATTTT. Protein product: CASRPGRFSTDTQYF.